A single sample gave rise to the 31 T cell receptor beta chains below, sequenced in a study of blood T cell repertoires in COVID-19. The data were produced by immunoSEQ multiplex PCR, yet TCRdb's version contains in-frame clones alone and is incomplete. The data show 120,000 to 150,000 clones, 87% seen once. What was sequenced was peripheral blood. These TCRs come from a woman aged 45 to 65 with acute or convalescent COVID-19.

In its sample, this clone was seen once. The rearrangement joins TRBV7-3 to TRBJ1-1; possible D gene TRBD1, 5 bases. The CDR3 runs 15 residues. Germline assignment: CDR1 SGHTA and CDR2 FQGTGA. V lost 2 bases to trimming and J lost 4 bases, with 14 bases between them. CDR3 sequence reads: CASSLGGLRGTEAFF. Written as DNA, the CDR3 is TGTGCCAGCAGCTTAGGGGGACTGAGGGGCACTGAAGCTTTCTTT.

This chain uses TRBV5-1 with TRBJ2-1, with 7 bases fitting TRBD2. The CDR3 extends over 15 amino acids. The ends lost 6 bases at V and 3 bases at J; junction bases unmatched: 9. Germline V CDR1 and CDR2: SGHRS, YFSETQ. CDR3 region: CASTFTGGNYNEQFF. In DNA, the CDR3 is TGCGCCAGCACTTTTACCGGGGGGAACTACAATGAGCAGTTCTTC.

V and J are TRBV28 and TRBJ2-1, with 11 bases aligning to TRBD2. The CDR3 contains 20 residues. Losses at the gene ends were 6 bases for V and 10 bases for J; bases not matched to a gene: 26. Germline V gene lookup returns CDR1 MDHEN and CDR2 SYDVKM. The CDR3 sequence is CASSPTLFFGLGLAGGEQFF. The CDR3, as DNA: TGTGCCAGCAGCCCTACTCTTTTTTTCGGGCTCGGGCTAGCGGGAGGAGAGCAGTTCTTC.

V and J are TRBV3-1 (or the pseudogene TRBV3-2) and TRBJ1-4; D not resolved. V lost 2 bases and J lost 0, with 4 bases in between. Per germline, CDR1 LGHDT and CDR2 YNNKEL (reference sequence). The CDR3 is made up of 14 amino acids. The CDR3 here is CASSQRATNEKLFF. The CDR3 DNA follows: TGTGCCAGCAGCCAACGGGCAACTAATGAAAAACTGTTTTTT.

This clone appeared once. The genes are TRBV6-1 and TRBJ2-4, with a weak D call TRBD2 (5 bases). Germline V gives CDR1 MNHNS, CDR2 SASEGT. The length of the CDR3 is 13 residues. With 1 base removed from V and 9 bases from J, the gap between germline ends came to 10 bases. CDR3 bases: TGTGCCAGCAGTGAAGGCGGGTGGGGCATTCAGTACTTC. Protein sequence: CASSEGGWGIQYF.

The chain couples TRBV5-1 to TRBJ2-3, with D possibly matching TRBD1 (7 bases). Germline values: CDR1 SGHRS, CDR2 YFSETQ. This CDR3 contains 17 residues. V lost 0 bases and J lost 0, with 14 bases in between. The CDR3 spells CASSLAGGQTSTDTQYF. DNA for the CDR3: TGCGCCAGCAGCTTGGCCGGGGGACAGACTAGCACAGATACGCAGTATTTT.

The gene calls are TRBV12-5 and TRBJ2-3, with TRBD2 matching over 11 bases. V lost 2 bases to trimming and J lost 3 bases; unmatched junction nucleotides: 7. The CDR3 loop spans 17 amino acids. The germline gives CDR1 LGHNT, CDR2 FRNRAP. DNA for the CDR3: TGTGCTAGTGGTTTGCCCATAGCGGGGGGGCTGACAGATACGCAGTATTTT. This sequence encodes CASGLPIAGGLTDTQYF.

There are a few counts of this clone. This chain connects TRBV5-1 to TRBJ1-5; TRBD1 aligns across 7 bases. V was clipped by 4 bases and J by 0 bases; unmatched bases: 10. This CDR3 has 17 residues. Germline assignment: CDR1 SGHRS and CDR2 YFSETQ. DNA for the CDR3: TGCGCCAGCAGCCCCGGGGGACAGCTTTATAGCAATCAGCCCCAGCATTTT. Amino acids: CASSPGGQLYSNQPQHF.

The rearrangement joins TRBV6-5 to TRBJ2-2; 9 bases map to TRBD1. The CDR3 is 14 residues long. CDR1 and CDR2 from the germline V gene are MNHEY and SVGAGI. After removal of 8 bases from V and 3 bases from J, the junction contained 4 bases not matched to a gene. CDR3 coding DNA: TGTGCCAGCCTGAGACAGGGGGACACCGGGGAGCTGTTTTTT. Its translation: CASLRQGDTGELFF.

The chain links TRBV14 to TRBJ1-2, with D possibly TRBD1 on 5 matching bases. The CDR3 is 13 residues long. In germline, CDR1 is SGHDN, CDR2 FVKESK. The V and J ends lost 1 base and 8 bases respectively, with 11 bases between them. The CDR3 DNA follows: TGTGCCAGCAGCCAAGTTCGGGAGGGGGGCTACACCTTC. Protein sequence: CASSQVREGGYTF.

The rearrangement joins TRBV20-1 to TRBJ1-1; TRBD1 is a possible D gene (6 bases). CDR3 size: 10 residues. V lost 3 bases and J 12 bases, leaving 11 bases between the germline ends. The germline V gene encodes CDR1 DFQATT and CDR2 SNEGSKA (reference sequence). The CDR3 here is CSASHRETFF. In DNA, the CDR3 is TGCAGTGCTAGTCACAGGGAGACTTTCTTT.

J is TRBJ2-7 and V is TRBV7-3; D possibly corresponds to TRBD1 (5 bases). The CDR3 has 13 residues. Trimming took 3 bases from V and 3 from J, leaving 9 bases between them. Germline CDR1 reads SGHTA; CDR2 reads FQGTGA. The CDR3 DNA reads TGTGCCAGCAGCTTCGGACAAGGCTACGAGCAGTACTTC. It yields the protein CASSFGQGYEQYF. Full variable domain (missing parts from reference TRBV7-3 and TRBJ2-7): GAGVSQTPSNKVTEKGKYVELRCDPISGHTALYWYRQSLGQGPEFLIYFQGTGAADDSGLPNDRFFAVRPEGSVSTLKIQRTERGDSAVYLCASSFGQGYEQYFGPGTRLTVT.

The chain employs TRBV5-5 and TRBJ2-3; TRBD1 might be the D (5 bases). The CDR3 sequence is 14 residues long. The germline V and J ends were trimmed by 4 bases and 2 bases, with 11 bases remaining between them. Germline values: CDR1 SGHKS, CDR2 YYEKEE (reference sequence). CDR3 nucleotide sequence: TGTGCCAGCAGCGCGCGACAGACCACAGATACGCAGTATTTT. Translation: CASSARQTTDTQYF.

This chain links TRBV6-5 with TRBJ1-1, with 7 bases matching TRBD1. V shed 7 bases, J shed 8 bases, and the junction held 10 bases outside the gene matches. CDR1 and CDR2 (germline): MNHEY, SVGAGI. The CDR3 consists of 13 residues. CDR3 residues: CASKNNPQGEAFF. In DNA form, the CDR3 reads TGTGCCAGCAAAAATAATCCACAGGGGGAAGCTTTCTTT.

V is TRBV19 and J is TRBJ2-1, with a tentative D call TRBD2 (5 bases). Trimming took off 0 bases at V and 5 bases at J, with 14 bases between the two ends. This CDR3 is 16 amino acids long. Germline V CDR1 and CDR2: LNHDA, SQIVND (reference sequence). The CDR3 spells CASSIDAGSPHNEQFF. The CDR3, as DNA: TGTGCCAGTAGTATAGATGCGGGCTCCCCTCACAATGAGCAGTTCTTC.

The V call is TRBV25-1, the J call TRBJ1-1; D gene uncertain. Germline V gene sequence: CDR1 MGHDK, CDR2 SYGVNS. The germline V and J ends were trimmed by 5 bases and 0 bases, with 7 bases remaining between them. The CDR3 spans 13 residues. The CDR3: CASSRQMNTEAFF. CDR3 sequence (DNA): TGTGCCAGCAGTCGCCAGATGAACACTGAAGCTTTCTTT.

CDR3 in amino acids: CAISESYNQPQHF. The CDR3 DNA sequence: TGTGCCATCAGTGAGTCGTACAATCAGCCCCAGCATTTT. The V call is TRBV10-3, the J call TRBJ1-5; D ambiguous. Trimming removed 0 bases from V and 3 bases from J, with 3 bases in between. The CDR3 loop spans 13 amino acids. CDR1 is ENHRY, CDR2 SYGVKD, per germline.

V usage is TRBV10-2 and J usage is TRBJ2-2, with a possible D match to TRBD1 (5 bases). The CDR3 has 14 amino acids. From germline, CDR1 is WSHSY and CDR2 SAAADI. V was cut by 7 bases and J by 2 bases, with 11 bases left in between. The CDR3 region has the DNA TGCGCCAGCACCGGGCAGGGAAACACCGGGGAGCTGTTTTTT. Its translation: CASTGQGNTGELFF.

The V call is TRBV10-1, the J call TRBJ2-7, with 9 bases fitting TRBD1. The CDR3 totals 15 residues. Germline V CDR1 and CDR2: WNHNN, SYGVQD (reference sequence). J gave up 4 bases and V 10 bases, and 14 bases lay outside the gene matches. The CDR3 sequence: CATRDPGQGVYEQYF. Written as DNA, the CDR3 is TGCGCCACGAGGGATCCGGGACAGGGTGTGTACGAGCAGTACTTC.

The chain recombines TRBV28 with TRBJ2-1, with 9 bases that match TRBD1. Per germline, CDR1 MDHEN and CDR2 SYDVKM. CDR3 length: 14 residues. The CDR3 region is CATGGGQGNNEQFF. As DNA, the CDR3 is TGTGCGACTGGGGGGGGACAGGGAAACAATGAGCAGTTCTTC.

V and J are TRBV18 and TRBJ2-7, with TRBD2 matching over 9 bases. The CDR3 totals 18 residues. Looked up from germline, CDR1 is KGHSH and CDR2 is LQKENI. The junction had 18 bases not matched to a gene; V was cut back by 6 bases and J by 3 bases. CDR3 sequence (DNA): TGTGCCAGCTCCGAGTTACCCGGGACTAGCTTGAGGGACTACGAGCAGTACTTC. This codes for CASSELPGTSLRDYEQYF.

The genes are TRBV27 and TRBJ2-1, with 9 bases identical to TRBD2. CDR3 length equals 15 residues. Trimming took 6 bases from V and 9 from J; bases not matched to a gene: 12. Germline CDR1 is MNHEY and CDR2 is SMNVEV (reference sequence). CDR3 in DNA: TGTGCCAGCAGGATTTATAGCGGGAGTGGGGGTGAGCAGTTCTTC. This sequence encodes CASRIYSGSGGEQFF.

The V gene is TRBV5-4, the J gene TRBJ2-3, with 9 bases matching TRBD1. The CDR3 has 15 residues. With 4 bases clipped from V and 4 bases from J, the junction kept 7 bases outside the gene matches. The V gene's germline CDR1 is SGHNT and CDR2 YYREEE (reference sequence). The CDR3 DNA sequence: TGTGCCAGCAGCCCTCATACAGGGGGCCCAGATACGCAGTATTTT. It translates to CASSPHTGGPDTQYF.

The V gene is TRBV7-6, the J gene TRBJ2-3, with 12 bases that match TRBD2. The V gene end was trimmed by 1 base and the J gene end by 7 bases; junction bases not matched to a gene: 3. The germline CDR1 and CDR2 sequences are SGHVS and FNYEAQ. This CDR3 spans 15 amino acids. The CDR3 DNA sequence: TGTGCCAGCAGCTTAGGGACTAGCGGGACTCATACGCAGTATTTT. This encodes CASSLGTSGTHTQYF.

The chain has TRBV18 and TRBJ1-2; 7 positions agree with TRBD1. CDR3 length: 15 amino acids. Germline CDR1 and CDR2: KGHSH and LQKENI. V shed 5 bases, J shed 0 bases, and the junction held 6 bases outside the gene matches. The CDR3 sequence: CASSVGTASNYGYTF. The CDR3 DNA sequence: TGTGCCAGCTCAGTTGGGACAGCCTCTAACTATGGCTACACCTTC.

The CDR3, as DNA: TGTGCCAGCAGCCCTCGACAGGGTCTTTGGTATGGCTACACCTTC. Its protein product is CASSPRQGLWYGYTF. The chain uses TRBV4-2 and TRBJ1-2; 7 bases fit TRBD1. This CDR3 is built from 15 residues. The J segment lost 5 bases and the V segment lost 4 bases, leaving 10 bases of the junction unmatched. Looked up from germline, CDR1 is LGHNA and CDR2 is YNFKEQ.

The V gene is TRBV2, the J gene TRBJ2-2; the D is unclear. Germline V gene sequence: CDR1 SNHLY, CDR2 FYNNEI. The V end lost 4 bases, the J end lost 6 bases, and 9 bases lay between the germline ends. The CDR3 is 13 residues long. DNA of the CDR3: TGTGCCAGCAGTGTAACTCTCCCCGGGGAGCTGTTTTTT. Translation: CASSVTLPGELFF.

The chain is built from TRBV28 and TRBJ2-3; possibly TRBD1 for D (5 bases). Trimming removed 5 bases at V and 1 base at J, with 19 bases between. The CDR3 sequence is 17 residues long. Germline CDR1 reads MDHEN; CDR2 reads SYDVKM. CDR3 in amino acids: CASSPLQEPHGTDTQYF. As DNA, the CDR3 is TGTGCCAGCAGTCCCCTACAGGAGCCTCACGGCACAGATACGCAGTATTTT.

The chain carries TRBV28 and TRBJ1-5; 7 bases are a match to TRBD1. Germline loops: CDR1 MDHEN, CDR2 SYDVKM. V lost 1 base, J lost 5 bases, and 5 bases stayed unmatched. The CDR3 is made up of 15 amino acids. The CDR3 region is CASSLYRGGDQPQHF. The CDR3 region has the DNA TGTGCCAGCAGTTTATACAGGGGCGGTGATCAGCCCCAGCATTTT.

The chain employs TRBV2 and TRBJ2-3; 11 nucleotides agree with TRBD2. The ends lost 7 bases at V and 4 bases at J; junction bases unmatched: 4. The germline CDR1 and CDR2 sequences are SNHLY and FYNNEI. This CDR3 is built from 14 residues. CDR3 sequence: CASILLAGADTQYF. CDR3 nucleotides: TGTGCCAGCATCCTACTAGCGGGAGCAGATACGCAGTATTTT. Using reference TRBV2 and TRBJ2-3 for the parts outside the CDR3, the full variable domain is EPEVTQTPSHQVTQMGQEVILRCVPISNHLYFYWYRQILGQKVEFLVSFYNNEISEKSEIFDDQFSVERPDGSNFTLKIRSTKLEDSAMYFCASILLAGADTQYFGPGTRLTVL.

The V gene is TRBV29-1, the J gene TRBJ1-1, with TRBD1 matching over 9 bases. The CDR3 runs 14 residues. Germline V gives CDR1 SQVTM, CDR2 ANQGSEA. After removal of 1 base from V and 3 bases from J, the junction contained 3 bases not matched to a gene. The CDR3 spells CSVEGGQGYTEAFF. CDR3 sequence (DNA): TGCAGCGTTGAAGGGGGACAGGGCTACACTGAAGCTTTCTTT.